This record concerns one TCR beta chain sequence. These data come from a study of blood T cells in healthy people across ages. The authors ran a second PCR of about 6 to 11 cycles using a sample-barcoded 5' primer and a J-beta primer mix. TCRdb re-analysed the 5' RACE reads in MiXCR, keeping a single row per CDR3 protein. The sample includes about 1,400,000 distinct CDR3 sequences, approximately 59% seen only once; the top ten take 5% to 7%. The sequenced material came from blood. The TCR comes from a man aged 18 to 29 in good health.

The CDR3 coding sequence is TGTGCCAGCAGCCAAGATCCGCTCCTTGGTTACGAGCAGTACTTC. It yields the protein CASSQDPLLGYEQYF. This chain joins TRBV3-1 and TRBJ2-4; no clear D gene. The DNA matches TRBJ2-7 better at its end, which makes the J call doubtful. The CDR3 sequence is 15 residues long. Germline values: CDR1 LGHDT, CDR2 YNNKEL (reference sequence).